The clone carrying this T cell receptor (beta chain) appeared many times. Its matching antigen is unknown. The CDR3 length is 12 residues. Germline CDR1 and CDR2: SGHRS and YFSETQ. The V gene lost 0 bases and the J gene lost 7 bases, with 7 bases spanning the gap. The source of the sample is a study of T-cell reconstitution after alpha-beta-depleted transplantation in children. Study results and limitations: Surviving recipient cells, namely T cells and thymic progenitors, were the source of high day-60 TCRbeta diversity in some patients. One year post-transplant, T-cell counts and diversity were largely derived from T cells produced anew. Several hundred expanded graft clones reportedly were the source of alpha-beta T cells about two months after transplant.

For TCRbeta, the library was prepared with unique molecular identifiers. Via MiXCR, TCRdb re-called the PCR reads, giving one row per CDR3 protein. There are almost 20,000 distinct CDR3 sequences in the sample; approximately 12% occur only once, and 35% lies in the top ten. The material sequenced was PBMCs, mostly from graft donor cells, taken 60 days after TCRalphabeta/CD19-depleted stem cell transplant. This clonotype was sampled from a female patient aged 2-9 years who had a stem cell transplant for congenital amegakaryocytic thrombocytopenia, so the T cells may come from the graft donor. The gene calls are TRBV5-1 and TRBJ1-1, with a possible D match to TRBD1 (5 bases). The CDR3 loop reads CASSLGGDEAFF. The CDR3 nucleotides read TGCGCCAGCAGCTTGGGAGGGGATGAAGCTTTCTTT. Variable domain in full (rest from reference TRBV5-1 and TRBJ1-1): KAGVTQTPRYLIKTRGQQVTLSCSPISGHRSVSWYQQTPGQGLQFLFEYFSETQRNKGNFPGRFSGRQFSNSRSEMNVSTLELGDSALYLCASSLGGDEAFFGQGTRLTVV.